Below are 20 T cell receptor beta chains sequenced from a single sample in a study of identical twins. TCRdb fed the 5' RACE reads into MiXCR, producing one record per CDR3 protein. Here the sample spans under 300,000 distinct CDR3 sequences, over 11% being singletons. Material: memory (CD45RO+) T cells sorted from blood. These receptors all come from a woman between 18 and 29 years old in good health.

This clonotype showed up just a few times. The chain carries TRBV3-1 and TRBJ2-5, with D uncertain. The germline V and J ends were trimmed by 1 base and 5 bases, with 17 bases remaining between them. Per germline, CDR1 LGHDT and CDR2 YNNKEL (reference sequence). The CDR3 covers 16 residues. CDR3 sequence: CASSQGRRALRETQYF. CDR3 sequence (DNA): TGTGCCAGCAGCCAAGGTCGAAGGGCTTTGCGGGAGACCCAGTACTTC.

This clonotype showed up just a few times. The chain employs TRBV7-9 and TRBJ1-2, with unresolved D. Germline CDR1 SEHNR, CDR2 FQNEAQ (reference sequence). The CDR3 is 12 residues long. The germline V and J ends were trimmed by 7 bases and 7 bases, with 13 bases remaining between them. CDR3 nucleotides: TGTGCCAGCACCCCGGGAAGAACTGGCTACACCTTC. It translates to CASTPGRTGYTF.

This clonotype came up many times. The V gene is TRBV18, the J gene TRBJ2-7; no definite D call. Germline CDR1 reads KGHSH; CDR2 reads LQKENI. Trimming stripped 4 bases from V and 5 bases from J, with 12 bases between. The CDR3 has 13 residues. CDR3: CASSRDSQNEQYF. CDR3 in DNA: TGTGCCAGCTCACGTGATAGCCAGAACGAGCAGTACTTC.

This clonotype was detected a few times. V is TRBV5-6 and J is TRBJ1-1; 7 bases match TRBD1. The CDR3 is 16 residues long. The V gene end was trimmed by 1 base and the J gene end by 10 bases; junction bases not matched to a gene: 16. Germline lookup yields CDR1 SGHDT and CDR2 YYEEEE. CDR3 protein: CASSLMGPLTGERAFF. CDR3 DNA: TGTGCCAGCAGCTTGATGGGCCCCCTTACAGGGGAGAGAGCTTTCTTT.

Only a few counts were recorded for this clonotype. The genes are TRBV20-1 and TRBJ2-3; 11 bases fit TRBD2. The CDR3 consists of 16 residues. V shed 6 bases and J 2 bases; nucleotides not matched to a gene: 10. CDR1 DFQATT and CDR2 SNEGSKA come from the germline V gene (reference sequence). The CDR3 DNA is TGCAGTGCGAGCAGACTAGCGGGGATGATCACAGATACGCAGTATTTT. Its translation: CSASRLAGMITDTQYF.

This clonotype was detected ten times or more. The gene calls are TRBV28 and TRBJ1-2; D is perhaps TRBD1 (6 bases). Germline-derived CDR1 and CDR2 are MDHEN and SYDVKM. Trimming stripped 7 bases from V and 8 bases from J, with 20 bases between. This CDR3 region has 14 residues. CDR3 loop: CASIHPKGGWGYTF. The CDR3 DNA follows: TGTGCCAGCATCCACCCGAAGGGGGGCTGGGGCTACACCTTC.

The V and J genes are TRBV7-2 and TRBJ2-5; D gene ambiguous. Trimming pared 1 base from V and 4 bases from J, leaving 7 bases between. This CDR3 has 13 amino acids. CDR1 SGHTA and CDR2 FQGNSA come from the germline V gene. Here the CDR3 DNA reads TGTGCCAGCAGCTTAGGCCTGGGAGAGACCCAGTACTTC. Residues: CASSLGLGETQYF.

This clonotype was observed a few times. The rearrangement uses TRBV10-3 and TRBJ2-3, with unresolved D. The CDR3 extends over 11 amino acids. With 6 bases removed from V and 4 bases from J, the gap between germline ends came to 5 bases. Germline V CDR1 and CDR2: ENHRY, SYGVKD. The CDR3 coding sequence is TGTGCCATCAGGAAGGCAGATACGCAGTATTTT. Its protein product is CAIRKADTQYF.

This clonotype was recorded at least ten times. This chain links TRBV6-1 with TRBJ2-7, with 8 bases that match TRBD1. Losses at the gene ends were 6 bases for V and 0 bases for J; bases not matched to a gene: 4. The CDR3 is 14 amino acids. Germline values: CDR1 MNHNS, CDR2 SASEGT. CDR3 amino acids: CASSRQGSSYEQYF. Written as DNA, the CDR3 is TGTGCCAGCAGCCGACAGGGGAGCTCCTACGAGCAGTACTTC.

This clonotype was found a few times. The chain links TRBV6-6 to TRBJ2-7; D remains unclear. Germline V CDR1 and CDR2: MNHNY, SVGAGI (reference sequence). Trimming pared 8 bases from V and 7 bases from J, leaving 12 bases between. The CDR3 has 11 amino acids. For the CDR3, the DNA is TGTGCCAGCCGCCGATTAGATGAGCAGTACTTC. Encoded protein: CASRRLDEQYF.

This clonotype was seen more than once but under ten times. The genes are TRBV6-1 and TRBJ2-1; 11 bases map to TRBD2. The germline CDR1 and CDR2 sequences are MNHNS and SASEGT. Germline trimming cut 6 bases from V and 6 bases from J; bases unmatched to any gene: 13. The CDR3 contains 17 residues. The CDR3 loop reads CASRDFRTSGSSNEQFF. The DNA of the CDR3 is TGTGCCAGCAGAGATTTTCGTACTAGCGGGAGTTCCAATGAGCAGTTCTTC.

This clonotype was observed a few times. The rearrangement uses TRBV9 and TRBJ2-5; 9 positions match TRBD1. Germline trimming cut 6 bases from V and 2 bases from J; bases unmatched to any gene: 2. Germline CDR1 SGDLS, CDR2 YYNGEE. The CDR3 runs to 13 residues. CDR3 sequence (DNA): TGTGCCAGCAACGGACAGGGGCAAGAGACCCAGTACTTC. Translated, it gives CASNGQGQETQYF.

The sample holds a few counts of this clonotype. The CDR3 region is CASSLAPWGLYEQYF. The CDR3 DNA sequence: TGTGCCAGCAGCTTAGCGCCCTGGGGATTGTACGAGCAGTACTTC. This rearrangement joins TRBV7-2 to TRBJ2-7; D not certain. In germline, CDR1 is SGHTA, CDR2 FQGNSA. With 0 bases removed from V and 4 bases from J, the gap between germline ends came to 13 bases. This CDR3 comprises 15 residues.

This clonotype was observed a few times. This chain joins TRBV6-1 and TRBJ2-1, with TRBD2 matching 8 bases. Germline V gene sequence: CDR1 MNHNS, CDR2 SASEGT. The V and J ends lost 11 bases and 8 bases, in that order; junction bases with no gene match: 20. CDR3 length: 16 amino acids. The CDR3 spells CARGWKGTRSFHEQFF. The DNA for the CDR3 is TGTGCCCGAGGATGGAAAGGGACTAGAAGTTTCCATGAGCAGTTCTTC.

This chain links TRBV4-2 with TRBJ2-1; 12 positions agree with TRBD2. Germline V lookup: CDR1 LGHNA, CDR2 YNFKEQ. V was clipped by 1 base and J by 4 bases; unmatched bases: 8. The CDR3 has 18 residues. CDR3 bases: TGTGCCAGCAGCCAAGTCAGGACTAGCGGGGTCGTATACAATGAGCAGTTCTTC. Protein sequence: CASSQVRTSGVVYNEQFF.

This clonotype has at least ten counts. The V call is TRBV2, the J call TRBJ2-5; 12 bases match TRBD2. This CDR3 is built from 13 residues. Germline V gene lookup returns CDR1 SNHLY and CDR2 FYNNEI. J lost 2 bases, V lost 10 bases, and 2 bases had no gene match. CDR3 residues: CAIGTSGQETQYF. The CDR3 DNA reads TGTGCCATCGGGACTAGCGGGCAAGAGACCCAGTACTTC.

The rearrangement uses TRBV7-2 and TRBJ2-3; 9 bases line up with TRBD1. With 4 bases clipped from V and 6 bases from J, the junction kept 11 bases outside the gene matches. CDR3 length: 16 residues. CDR1 and CDR2 (germline): SGHTA, FQGNSA. CDR3 DNA: TGTGCCAGCAGCTCTCCACCGGGACAGGGTAGGGATACGCAGTATTTT. Protein product: CASSSPPGQGRDTQYF.

The chain combines TRBV27 with TRBJ2-3; 7 bases agree with TRBD2. V trimming: 5 bases; J trimming: 5 bases; junction bases outside the gene matches: 1. CDR3 length equals 12 residues. Per the germline V gene, CDR1 is MNHEY and CDR2 is SMNVEV (reference sequence). CDR3 DNA: TGTGCCAGCAGTGAGCGGGAAGATACGCAGTATTTT. Encoded protein: CASSEREDTQYF.

Only a few counts were recorded for this clonotype. A junction end diverges from the germline sequence, so it may reflect a read error. J is TRBJ2-5 and V is TRBV6-4, with a tentative D call TRBD2 (6 bases). The CDR3 is 19 residues long. The germline CDR1 and CDR2 sequences are MRHNA and SNTAGT. The CDR3 region has the DNA TGTGCCAGCAGTCACTCCCCCCCCGCGGGGTACGGTGTCCAAGAGACCCAGTACTTC. Its translation: CASSHSPPAGYGVQETQYF.

This clonotype was counted between two and nine times. V and J are TRBV6-1 and TRBJ1-6, with D perhaps matching TRBD1 (6 bases). Trimming removed 5 bases at V and 7 bases at J, with 12 bases between. Per germline, CDR1 MNHNS and CDR2 SASEGT. The CDR3 covers 14 residues. CDR3 protein: CASSSRGANSPLHF. The DNA of the CDR3 is TGTGCCAGCAGTAGCAGGGGTGCGAATTCACCCCTCCACTTT.